This T cell receptor beta chain was identified during a study of radiotherapy plus CTLA-4 blockade in lung cancer. Whole-study results and caveats: The study found tumor-derived TCR clones expanded in blood after radiotherapy plus ipilimumab. Early blood T cell clone changes and increased post-radiation serum interferon-beta were reportedly the strongest response predictors.

In regard to this clone: Its specificity is not known.

Unmatched junction bases numbered 3, after V lost 3 bases and J lost 0 bases. Germline V gives CDR1 LNHDA, CDR2 SQIVND (reference sequence). The CDR3 loop spans 15 amino acids. Focal radiation was given together with CTLA-4 blockade (ipilimumab) to patients with chemo-refractory metastatic non-small-cell lung cancer. Libraries were prepared by immunoSEQ multiplex PCR; TCRdb keeps only in-frame clonotypes and omits some of them. The sample records fewer than 95,000 clones, around four fifths being singletons. Sequenced here: peripheral blood, sampled from a patient treated with radiotherapy plus ipilimumab. The chain recombines TRBV19 with TRBJ2-3, with 7 bases fitting TRBD2. The receptor's source is a human donor with non-small cell lung cancer who had stable disease on radiotherapy plus ipilimumab. CDR3 bases: TGTGCCAGTAGTATCCCTAGCGGTAGCACAGATACGCAGTATTTT. Its translation: CASSIPSGSTDTQYF.